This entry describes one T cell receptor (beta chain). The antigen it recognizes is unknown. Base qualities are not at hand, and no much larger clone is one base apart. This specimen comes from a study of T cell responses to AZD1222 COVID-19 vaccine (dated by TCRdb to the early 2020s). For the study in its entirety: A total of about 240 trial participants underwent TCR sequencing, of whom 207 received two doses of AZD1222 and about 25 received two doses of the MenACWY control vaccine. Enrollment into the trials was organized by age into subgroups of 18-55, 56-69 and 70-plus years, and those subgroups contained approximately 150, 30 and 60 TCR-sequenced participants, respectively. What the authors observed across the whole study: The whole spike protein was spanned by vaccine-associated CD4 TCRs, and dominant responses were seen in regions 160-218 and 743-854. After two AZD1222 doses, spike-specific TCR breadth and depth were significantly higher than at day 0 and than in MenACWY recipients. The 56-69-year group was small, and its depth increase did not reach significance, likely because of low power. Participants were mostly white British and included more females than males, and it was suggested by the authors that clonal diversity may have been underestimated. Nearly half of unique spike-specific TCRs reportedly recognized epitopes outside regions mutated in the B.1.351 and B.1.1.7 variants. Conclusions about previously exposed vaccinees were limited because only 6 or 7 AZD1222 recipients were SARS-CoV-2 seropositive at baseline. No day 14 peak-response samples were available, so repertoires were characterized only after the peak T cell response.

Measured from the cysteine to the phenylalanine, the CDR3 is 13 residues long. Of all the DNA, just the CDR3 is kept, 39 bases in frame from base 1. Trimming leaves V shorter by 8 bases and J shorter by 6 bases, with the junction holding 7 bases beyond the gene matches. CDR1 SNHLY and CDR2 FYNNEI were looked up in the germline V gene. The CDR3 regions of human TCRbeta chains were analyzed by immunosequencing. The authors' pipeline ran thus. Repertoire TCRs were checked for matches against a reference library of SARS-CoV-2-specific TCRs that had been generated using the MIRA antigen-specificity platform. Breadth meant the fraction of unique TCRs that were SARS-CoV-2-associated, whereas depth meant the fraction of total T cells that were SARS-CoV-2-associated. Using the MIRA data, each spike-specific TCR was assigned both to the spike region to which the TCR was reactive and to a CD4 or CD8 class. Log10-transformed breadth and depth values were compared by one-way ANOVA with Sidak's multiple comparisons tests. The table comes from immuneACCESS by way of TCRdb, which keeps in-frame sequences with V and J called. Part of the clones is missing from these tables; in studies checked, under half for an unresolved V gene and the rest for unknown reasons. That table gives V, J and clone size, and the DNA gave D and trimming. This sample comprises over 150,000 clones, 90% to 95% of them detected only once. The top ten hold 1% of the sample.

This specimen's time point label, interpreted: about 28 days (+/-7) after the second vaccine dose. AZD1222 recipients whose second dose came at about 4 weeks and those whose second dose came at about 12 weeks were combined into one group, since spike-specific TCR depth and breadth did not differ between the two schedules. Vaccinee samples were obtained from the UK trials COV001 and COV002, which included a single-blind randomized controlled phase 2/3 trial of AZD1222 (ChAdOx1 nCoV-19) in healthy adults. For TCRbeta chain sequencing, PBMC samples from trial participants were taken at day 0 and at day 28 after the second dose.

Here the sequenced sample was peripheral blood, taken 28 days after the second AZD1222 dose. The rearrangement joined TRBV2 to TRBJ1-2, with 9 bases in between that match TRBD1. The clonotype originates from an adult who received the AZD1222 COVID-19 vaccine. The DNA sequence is TGTGCCAGCGCAGACAGGGGGGTGGATGGCTACACCTTC. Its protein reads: CASADRGVDGYTF.